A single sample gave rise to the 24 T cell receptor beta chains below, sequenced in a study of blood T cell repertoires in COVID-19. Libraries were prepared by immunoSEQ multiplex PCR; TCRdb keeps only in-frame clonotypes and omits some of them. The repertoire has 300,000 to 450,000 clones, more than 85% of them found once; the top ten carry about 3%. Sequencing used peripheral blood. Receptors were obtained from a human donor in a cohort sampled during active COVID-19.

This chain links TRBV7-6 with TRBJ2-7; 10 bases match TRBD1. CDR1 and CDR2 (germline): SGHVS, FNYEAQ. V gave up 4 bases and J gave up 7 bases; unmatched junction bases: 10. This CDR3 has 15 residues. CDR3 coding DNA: TGTGCCAGCAGCTCCCCCCGACAGGGGGCGCGGGAGCAGTACTTC. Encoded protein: CASSSPRQGAREQYF.

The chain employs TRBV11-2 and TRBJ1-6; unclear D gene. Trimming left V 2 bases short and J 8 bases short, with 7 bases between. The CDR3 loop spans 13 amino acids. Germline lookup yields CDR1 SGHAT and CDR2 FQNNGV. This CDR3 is CASSLTRDSPLHF. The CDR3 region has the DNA TGTGCCAGCAGCTTAACGAGGGATTCACCCCTCCACTTT.

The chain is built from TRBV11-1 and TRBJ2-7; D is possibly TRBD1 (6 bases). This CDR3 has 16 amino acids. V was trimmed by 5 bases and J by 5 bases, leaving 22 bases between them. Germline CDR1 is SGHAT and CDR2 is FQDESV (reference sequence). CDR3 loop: CASSPIWDTLGHEQYF. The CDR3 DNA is TGTGCCAGCAGCCCGATATGGGACACACTAGGACACGAGCAGTACTTC.

This CDR3 reads CASRAPGVPNQPQHF. CDR3 DNA sequence: TGTGCCAGCAGAGCCCCGGGAGTACCCAATCAGCCCCAGCATTTT. The chain joins TRBV2 to TRBJ1-5; no clear D. The CDR3 runs 15 residues. Germline CDR1 and CDR2: SNHLY and FYNNEI. Trimming removed 6 bases from V and 3 bases from J, with 15 bases in between.

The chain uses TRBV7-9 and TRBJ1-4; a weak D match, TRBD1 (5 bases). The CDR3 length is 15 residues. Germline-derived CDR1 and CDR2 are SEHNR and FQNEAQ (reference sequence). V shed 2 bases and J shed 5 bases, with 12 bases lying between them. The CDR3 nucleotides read TGTGCCAGCAGCTTAACGGGGGGATGGAATGAAAAACTGTTTTTT. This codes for CASSLTGGWNEKLFF.

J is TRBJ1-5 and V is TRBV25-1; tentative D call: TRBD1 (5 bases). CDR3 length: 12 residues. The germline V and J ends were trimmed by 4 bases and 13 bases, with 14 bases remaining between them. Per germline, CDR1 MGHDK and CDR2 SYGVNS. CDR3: CASSVGEGNQHF. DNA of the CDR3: TGTGCCAGCAGTGTGGGGGAGGGTAATCAGCATTTT.

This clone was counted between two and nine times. CDR3 in DNA: TGTGCCAGCAGCCAAGAAGGGGCGGGGGCGGCGAACACCGGGGAGCTGTTTTTT. It specifies CASSQEGAGAANTGELFF. This chain connects TRBV4-2 to TRBJ2-2, with D tentatively TRBD2 (7 bases). This CDR3 is built from 18 residues. Trimming shortened V by 0 bases and J by 0 bases, and 14 bases separated the two germline ends. CDR1 LGHNA and CDR2 YNFKEQ come from the germline V gene.

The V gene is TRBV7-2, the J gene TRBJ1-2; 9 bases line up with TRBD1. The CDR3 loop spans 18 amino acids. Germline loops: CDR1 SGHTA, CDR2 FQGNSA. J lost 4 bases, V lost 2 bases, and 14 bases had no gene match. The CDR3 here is CASSLSGTRTGASYGYTF. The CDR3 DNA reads TGTGCCAGCAGCTTATCTGGCACCCGGACAGGGGCATCCTATGGCTACACCTTC.

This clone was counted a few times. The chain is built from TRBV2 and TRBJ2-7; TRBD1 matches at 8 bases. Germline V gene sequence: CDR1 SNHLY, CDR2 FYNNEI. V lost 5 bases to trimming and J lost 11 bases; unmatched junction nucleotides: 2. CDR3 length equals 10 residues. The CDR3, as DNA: TGTGCCAGCAGTTTGGACAGGGAGTACTTC. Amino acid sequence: CASSLDREYF. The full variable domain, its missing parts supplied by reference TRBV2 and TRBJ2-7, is EPEVTQTPSHQVTQMGQEVILRCVPISNHLYFYWYRQILGQKVEFLVSFYNNEISEKSEIFDDQFSVERPDGSNFTLKIRSTKLEDSAMYFCASSLDREYFGPGTRLTVT.

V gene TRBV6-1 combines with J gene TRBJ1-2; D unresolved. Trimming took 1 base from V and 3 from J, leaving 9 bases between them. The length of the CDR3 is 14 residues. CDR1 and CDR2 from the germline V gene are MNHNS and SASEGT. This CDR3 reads CASSEVAGYYGYTF. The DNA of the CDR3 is TGTGCCAGCAGTGAAGTCGCCGGTTACTATGGCTACACCTTC.

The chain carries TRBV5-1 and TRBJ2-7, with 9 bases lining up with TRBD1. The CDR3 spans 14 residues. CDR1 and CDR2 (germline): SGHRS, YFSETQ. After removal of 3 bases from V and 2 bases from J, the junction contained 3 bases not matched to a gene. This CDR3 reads CASSSGDRAYEQYF. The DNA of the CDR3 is TGCGCCAGCAGCTCCGGGGACAGGGCCTACGAGCAGTACTTC.

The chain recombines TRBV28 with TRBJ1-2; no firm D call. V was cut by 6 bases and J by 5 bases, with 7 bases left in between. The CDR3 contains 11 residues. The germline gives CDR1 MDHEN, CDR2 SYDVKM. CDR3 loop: CASRLRYGYTF. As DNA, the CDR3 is TGTGCCAGCAGGCTCAGATATGGCTACACCTTC.

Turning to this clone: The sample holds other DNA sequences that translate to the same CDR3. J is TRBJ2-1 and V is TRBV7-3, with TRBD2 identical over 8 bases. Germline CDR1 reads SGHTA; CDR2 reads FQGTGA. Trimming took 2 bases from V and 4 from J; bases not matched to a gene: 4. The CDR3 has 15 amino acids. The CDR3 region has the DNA TGTGCCAGCAGCTTAGCGGGGGGCCCTTACAATGAGCAGTTCTTC. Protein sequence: CASSLAGGPYNEQFF.

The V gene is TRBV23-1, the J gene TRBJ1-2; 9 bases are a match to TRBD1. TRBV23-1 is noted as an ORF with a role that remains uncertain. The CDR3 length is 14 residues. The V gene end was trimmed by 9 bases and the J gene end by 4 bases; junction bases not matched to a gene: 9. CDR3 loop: CASFTGGEGYGYTF. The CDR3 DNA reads TGCGCCAGTTTCACAGGGGGCGAGGGCTATGGCTACACCTTC.

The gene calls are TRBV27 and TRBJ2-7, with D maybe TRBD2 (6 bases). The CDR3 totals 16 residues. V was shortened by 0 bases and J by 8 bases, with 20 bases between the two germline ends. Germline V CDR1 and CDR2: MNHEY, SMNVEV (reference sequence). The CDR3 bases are TGTGCCAGCAGTTTATCCCGCGGGACTGAAAGAACCCAGCAGTACTTC. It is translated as CASSLSRGTERTQQYF.

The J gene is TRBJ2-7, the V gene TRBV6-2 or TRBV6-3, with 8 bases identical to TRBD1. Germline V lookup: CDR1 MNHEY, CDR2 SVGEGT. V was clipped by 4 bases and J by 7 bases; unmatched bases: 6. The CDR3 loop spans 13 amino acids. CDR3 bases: TGTGCCAGCAGTTCCTCGGACAGGGATGAGCAGTACTTC. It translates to CASSSSDRDEQYF.

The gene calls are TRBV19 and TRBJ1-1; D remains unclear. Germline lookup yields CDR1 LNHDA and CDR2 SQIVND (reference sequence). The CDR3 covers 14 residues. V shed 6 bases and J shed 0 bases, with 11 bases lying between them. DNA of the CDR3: TGTGCCAGTAGGTTTACAGACATGAACACTGAAGCTTTCTTT. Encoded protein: CASRFTDMNTEAFF.

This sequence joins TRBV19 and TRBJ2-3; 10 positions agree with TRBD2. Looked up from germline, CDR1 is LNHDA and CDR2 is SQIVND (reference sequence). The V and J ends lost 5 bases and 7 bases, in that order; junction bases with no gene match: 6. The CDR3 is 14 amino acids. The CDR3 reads CASSESSGSHTQYF. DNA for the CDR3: TGTGCCAGTAGTGAGTCTAGCGGGAGTCATACGCAGTATTTT.

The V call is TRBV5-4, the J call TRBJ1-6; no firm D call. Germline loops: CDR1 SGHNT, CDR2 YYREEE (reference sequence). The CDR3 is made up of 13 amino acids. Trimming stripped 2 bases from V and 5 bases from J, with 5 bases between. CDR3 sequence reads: CASSLEDNSPLHF. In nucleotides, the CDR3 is TGTGCCAGCAGCTTAGAGGATAATTCACCCCTCCACTTT.

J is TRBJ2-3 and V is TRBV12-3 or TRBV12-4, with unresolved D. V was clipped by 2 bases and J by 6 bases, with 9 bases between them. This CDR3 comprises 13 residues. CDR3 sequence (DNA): TGTGCCAGCAGTTTATCCCCAGTGGATACGCAGTATTTT. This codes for CASSLSPVDTQYF.

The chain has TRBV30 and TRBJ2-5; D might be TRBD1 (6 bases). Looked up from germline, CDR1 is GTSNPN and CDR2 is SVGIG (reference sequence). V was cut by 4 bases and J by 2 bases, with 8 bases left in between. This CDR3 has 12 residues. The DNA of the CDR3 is TGTGCCTGGACAGGGGAACAAGAGACCCAGTACTTC. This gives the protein CAWTGEQETQYF.

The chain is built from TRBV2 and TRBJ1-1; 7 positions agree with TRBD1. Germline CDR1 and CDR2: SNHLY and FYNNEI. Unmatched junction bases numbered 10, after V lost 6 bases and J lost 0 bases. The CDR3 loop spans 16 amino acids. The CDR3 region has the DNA TGTGCCAGCAGACCTAGACAGGGTATAGTGAACACTGAAGCTTTCTTT. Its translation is CASRPRQGIVNTEAFF.

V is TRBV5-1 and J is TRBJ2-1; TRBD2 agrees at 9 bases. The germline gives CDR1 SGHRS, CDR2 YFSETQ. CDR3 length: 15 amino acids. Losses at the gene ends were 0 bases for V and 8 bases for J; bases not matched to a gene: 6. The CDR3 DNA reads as TGCGCCAGCAGCTTGGACCGAGCGGGAGGTGATGAGCAGTTCTTC. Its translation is CASSLDRAGGDEQFF.

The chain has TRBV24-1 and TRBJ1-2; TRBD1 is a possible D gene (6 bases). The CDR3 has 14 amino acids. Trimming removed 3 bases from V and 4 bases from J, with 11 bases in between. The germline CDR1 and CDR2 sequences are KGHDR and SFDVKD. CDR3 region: CATSDTTGTYGYTF. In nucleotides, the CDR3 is TGTGCCACCAGTGATACGACAGGTACCTATGGCTACACCTTC.